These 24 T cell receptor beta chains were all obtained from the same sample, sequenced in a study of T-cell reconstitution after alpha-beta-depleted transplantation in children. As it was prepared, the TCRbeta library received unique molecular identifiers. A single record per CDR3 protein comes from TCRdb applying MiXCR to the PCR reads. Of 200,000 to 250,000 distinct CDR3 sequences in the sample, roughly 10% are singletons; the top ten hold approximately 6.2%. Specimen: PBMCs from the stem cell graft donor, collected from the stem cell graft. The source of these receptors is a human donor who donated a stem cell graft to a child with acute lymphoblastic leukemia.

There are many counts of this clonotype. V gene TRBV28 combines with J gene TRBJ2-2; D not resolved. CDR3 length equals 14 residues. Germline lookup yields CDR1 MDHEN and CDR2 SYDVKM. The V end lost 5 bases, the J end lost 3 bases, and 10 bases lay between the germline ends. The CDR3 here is CASSPHVYTGELFF. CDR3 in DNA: TGTGCCAGCAGTCCCCACGTCTACACCGGGGAGCTGTTTTTT.

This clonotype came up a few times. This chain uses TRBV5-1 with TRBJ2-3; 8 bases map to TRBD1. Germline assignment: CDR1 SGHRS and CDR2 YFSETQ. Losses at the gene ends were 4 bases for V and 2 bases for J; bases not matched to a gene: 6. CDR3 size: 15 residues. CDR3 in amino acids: CASSDADRDTDTQYF. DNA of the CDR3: TGCGCCAGCAGCGACGCGGACAGGGACACAGATACGCAGTATTTT.

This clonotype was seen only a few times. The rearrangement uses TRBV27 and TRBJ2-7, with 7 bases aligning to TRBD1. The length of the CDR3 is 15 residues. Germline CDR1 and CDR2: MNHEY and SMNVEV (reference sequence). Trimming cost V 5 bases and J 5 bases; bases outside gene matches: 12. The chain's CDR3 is CASSTLQGLLDEQYF. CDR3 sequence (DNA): TGTGCCAGCAGTACCCTACAGGGGCTCCTCGACGAGCAGTACTTC.

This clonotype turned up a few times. The CDR3 DNA sequence: TGTGCCACCAGCAGACCCGAACAGGGGATGCTCAATCAGCCCCAGCATTTT. This encodes CATSRPEQGMLNQPQHF. This sequence joins TRBV15 and TRBJ1-5, with 7 bases matching TRBD1. This CDR3 spans 17 amino acids. CDR1 and CDR2 from the germline V gene are LNHNV and YYDKDF (reference sequence). The ends lost 2 bases at V and 3 bases at J; junction bases unmatched: 10. Variable domain in full (rest from reference TRBV15 and TRBJ1-5): DAMVIQNPRYQVTQFGKPVTLSCSQTLNHNVMYWYQQKSSQAPKLLFHYYDKDFNNEADTPDNFQSRRPNTSFCFLDIRSPGLGDTAMYLCATSRPEQGMLNQPQHFGDGTRLSIL.

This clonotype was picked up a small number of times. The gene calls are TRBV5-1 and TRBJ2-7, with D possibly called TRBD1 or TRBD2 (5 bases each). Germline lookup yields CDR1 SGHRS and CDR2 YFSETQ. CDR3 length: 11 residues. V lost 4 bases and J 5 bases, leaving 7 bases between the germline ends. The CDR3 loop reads CASSRGNEQYF. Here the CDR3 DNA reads TGCGCCAGCAGCCGGGGCAACGAGCAGTACTTC.

The CDR3 nucleotides read TGTGCCAGCAGTACCGGACAGGGGGCTGAAGCTTTCTTT. It encodes CASSTGQGAEAFF. The chain couples TRBV12-3 or TRBV12-4 to TRBJ1-1; TRBD1 matches at 10 bases. This CDR3 has 13 residues. Losses at the gene ends were 5 bases for V and 6 bases for J; bases not matched to a gene: 3.

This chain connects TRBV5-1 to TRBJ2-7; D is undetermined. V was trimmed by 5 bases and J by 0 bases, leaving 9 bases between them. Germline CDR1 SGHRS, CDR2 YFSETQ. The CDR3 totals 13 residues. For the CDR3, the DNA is TGCGCCAGCAGGACTGACAACTCCTACGAGCAGTACTTC. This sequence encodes CASRTDNSYEQYF.

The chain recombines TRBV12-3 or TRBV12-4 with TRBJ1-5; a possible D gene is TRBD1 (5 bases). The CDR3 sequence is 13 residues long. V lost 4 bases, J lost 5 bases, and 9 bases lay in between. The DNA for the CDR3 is TGTGCCAGCAGTTCTGTAGGGGATCAGCCCCAGCATTTT. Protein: CASSSVGDQPQHF.

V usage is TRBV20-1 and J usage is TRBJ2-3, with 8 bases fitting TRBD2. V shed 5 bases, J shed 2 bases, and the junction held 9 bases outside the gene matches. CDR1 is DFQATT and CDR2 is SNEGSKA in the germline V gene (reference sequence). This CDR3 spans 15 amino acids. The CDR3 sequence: CSAPTSGGYTDTQYF. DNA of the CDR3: TGCAGTGCTCCCACGAGCGGGGGCTACACAGATACGCAGTATTTT.

CDR3: CASSFSTSAQYF. The DNA of the CDR3 is TGTGCCAGCAGTTTCTCGACTAGCGCGCAGTATTTT. This chain links TRBV6-6 with TRBJ2-3, with 8 bases fitting TRBD2. The CDR3 is 12 amino acids. J was trimmed by 10 bases and V by 4 bases; bases with no gene match: 4. CDR1 is MNHNY and CDR2 is SVGAGI in the germline V gene (reference sequence).

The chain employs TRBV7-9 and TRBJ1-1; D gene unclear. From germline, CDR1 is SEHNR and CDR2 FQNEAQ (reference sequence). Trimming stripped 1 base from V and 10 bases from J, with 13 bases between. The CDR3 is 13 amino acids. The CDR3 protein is CASSLERDKGAFF. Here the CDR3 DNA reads TGTGCCAGCAGCTTAGAGCGAGACAAGGGAGCTTTCTTT. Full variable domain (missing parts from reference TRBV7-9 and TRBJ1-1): DTGVSQNPRHKITKRGQNVTFRCDPISEHNRLYWYRQTLGQGPEFLTYFQNEAQLEKSRLLSDRFSAERPKGSFSTLEIQRTEQGDSAMYLCASSLERDKGAFFGQGTRLTVV.

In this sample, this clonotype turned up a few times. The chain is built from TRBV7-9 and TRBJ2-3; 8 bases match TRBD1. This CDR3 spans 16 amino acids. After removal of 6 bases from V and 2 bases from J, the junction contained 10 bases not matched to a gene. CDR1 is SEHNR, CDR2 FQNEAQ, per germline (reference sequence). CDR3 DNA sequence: TGTGCCAGCAGTCTCCAGGGGGCGGGAATCACAGATACGCAGTATTTT. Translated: CASSLQGAGITDTQYF.

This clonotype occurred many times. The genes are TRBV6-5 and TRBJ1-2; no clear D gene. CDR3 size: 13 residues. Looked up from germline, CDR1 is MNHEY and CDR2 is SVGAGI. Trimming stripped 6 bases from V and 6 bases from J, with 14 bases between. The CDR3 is CASRPMPGDGYTF. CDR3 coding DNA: TGTGCCAGCAGACCCATGCCGGGAGATGGCTACACCTTC.

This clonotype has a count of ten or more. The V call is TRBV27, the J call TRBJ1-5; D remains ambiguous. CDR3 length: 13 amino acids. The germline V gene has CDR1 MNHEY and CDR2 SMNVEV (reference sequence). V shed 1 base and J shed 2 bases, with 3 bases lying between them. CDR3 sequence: CASSLLGNQPQHF. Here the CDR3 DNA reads TGTGCCAGCAGTTTATTGGGCAATCAGCCCCAGCATTTT.

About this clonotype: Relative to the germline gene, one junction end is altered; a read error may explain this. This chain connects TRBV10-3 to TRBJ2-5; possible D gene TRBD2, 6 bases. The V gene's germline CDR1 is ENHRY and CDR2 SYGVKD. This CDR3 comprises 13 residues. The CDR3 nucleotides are TGTGCCATCAGTGTAGCGGTAGAAGAGAGCCAGTACTTC. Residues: CAISVAVEESQYF.

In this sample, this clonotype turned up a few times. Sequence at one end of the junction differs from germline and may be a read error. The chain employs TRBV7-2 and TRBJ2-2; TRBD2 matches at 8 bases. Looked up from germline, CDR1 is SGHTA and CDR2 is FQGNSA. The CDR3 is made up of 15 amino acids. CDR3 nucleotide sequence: TGTGCCAGCACCTTAAGCGGGGGAAGGGCCGGGGAGCTGTTTTTT. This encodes CASTLSGGRAGELFF.

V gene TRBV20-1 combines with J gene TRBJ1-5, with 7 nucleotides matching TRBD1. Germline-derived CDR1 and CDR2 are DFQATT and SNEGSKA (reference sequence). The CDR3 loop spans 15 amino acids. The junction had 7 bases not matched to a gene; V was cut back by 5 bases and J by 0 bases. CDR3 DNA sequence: TGCAGTGCTGCTAAACAGGGGATTAGCAATCAGCCCCAGCATTTT. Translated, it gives CSAAKQGISNQPQHF.

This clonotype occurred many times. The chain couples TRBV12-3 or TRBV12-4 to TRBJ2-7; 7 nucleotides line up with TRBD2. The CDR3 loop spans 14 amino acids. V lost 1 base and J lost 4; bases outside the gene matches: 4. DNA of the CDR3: TGTGCCAGCAGTTTAGGACTAGCCGGTTACGAGCAGTACTTC. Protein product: CASSLGLAGYEQYF.

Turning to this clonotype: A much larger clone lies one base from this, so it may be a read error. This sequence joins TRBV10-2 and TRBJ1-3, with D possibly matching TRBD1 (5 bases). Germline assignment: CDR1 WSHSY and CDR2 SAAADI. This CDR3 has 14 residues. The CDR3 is CASSKSPREATIYF. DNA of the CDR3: TGCGCCAGCAGTAAGTCCCCCAGGGAGGCCACCATATATTTT.

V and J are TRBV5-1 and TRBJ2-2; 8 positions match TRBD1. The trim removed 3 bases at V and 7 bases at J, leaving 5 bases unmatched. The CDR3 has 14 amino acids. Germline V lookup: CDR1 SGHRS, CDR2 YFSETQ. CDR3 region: CASSSRQGIGELFF. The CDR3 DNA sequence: TGCGCCAGCAGCTCGCGACAGGGGATCGGGGAGCTGTTTTTT.

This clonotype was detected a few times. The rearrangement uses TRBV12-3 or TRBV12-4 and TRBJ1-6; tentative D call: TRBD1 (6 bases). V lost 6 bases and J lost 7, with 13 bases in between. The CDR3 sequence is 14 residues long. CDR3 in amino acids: CASSNAGTNSPLHF. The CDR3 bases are TGTGCCAGCAGCAATGCCGGGACAAATTCACCCCTCCACTTT.

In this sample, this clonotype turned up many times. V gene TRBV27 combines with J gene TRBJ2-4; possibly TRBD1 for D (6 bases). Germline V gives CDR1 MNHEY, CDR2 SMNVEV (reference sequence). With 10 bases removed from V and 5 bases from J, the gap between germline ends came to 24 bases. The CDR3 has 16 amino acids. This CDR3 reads CATKTVTGGQQNIQYF. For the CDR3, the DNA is TGTGCCACCAAGACGGTGACAGGAGGACAACAAAACATTCAGTACTTC.

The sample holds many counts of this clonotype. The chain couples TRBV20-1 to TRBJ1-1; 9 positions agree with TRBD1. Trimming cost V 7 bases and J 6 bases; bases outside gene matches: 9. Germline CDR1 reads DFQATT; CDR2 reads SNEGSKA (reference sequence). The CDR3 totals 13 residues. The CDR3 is CSVYRGLGAEAFF. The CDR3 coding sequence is TGCAGTGTCTACAGGGGGCTTGGCGCTGAAGCTTTCTTT.

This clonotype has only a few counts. The CDR3 is CASSDAGNQPQHF. The CDR3 coding sequence is TGTGCCAGCAGTGATGCTGGCAATCAGCCCCAGCATTTT. The genes are TRBV6-1 and TRBJ1-5, with unresolved D. Germline V gene lookup returns CDR1 MNHNS and CDR2 SASEGT. The CDR3 runs 13 residues. The V and J ends lost 3 bases and 2 bases respectively, with 5 bases between them.